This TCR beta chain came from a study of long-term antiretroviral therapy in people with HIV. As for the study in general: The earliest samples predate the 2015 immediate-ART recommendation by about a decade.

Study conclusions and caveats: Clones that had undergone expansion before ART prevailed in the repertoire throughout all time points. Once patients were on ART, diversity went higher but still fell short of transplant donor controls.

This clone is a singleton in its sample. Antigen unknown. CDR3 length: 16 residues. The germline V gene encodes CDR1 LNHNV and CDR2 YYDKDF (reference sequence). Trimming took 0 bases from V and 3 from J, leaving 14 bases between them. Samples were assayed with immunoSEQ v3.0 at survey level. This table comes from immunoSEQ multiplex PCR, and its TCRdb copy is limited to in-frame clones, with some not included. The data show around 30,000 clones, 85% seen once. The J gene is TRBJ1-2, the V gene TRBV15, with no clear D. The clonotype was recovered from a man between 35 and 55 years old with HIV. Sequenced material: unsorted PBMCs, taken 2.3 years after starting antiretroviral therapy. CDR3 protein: CATSRDLTDGDYGYTF. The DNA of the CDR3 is TGTGCCACCAGCAGAGATCTTACGGACGGAGACTATGGCTACACCTTC.